The clone carrying this T cell receptor beta chain was recorded at least ten times. TCRdb itself ran the 5' RACE reads through MiXCR, one entry per CDR3 protein. The sample lists 45,000 to 50,000 distinct CDR3 sequences, 6.2% occurring once. The CDR3 consists of 13 residues. J lost 8 bases, V lost 4 bases, and 3 bases had no gene match. The germline V gene has CDR1 SQVTM and CDR2 ANQGSEA. The sample comes from a study of early T cells in non-severe SARS-CoV-2 infection. The sample consisted of whole blood, taken at baseline. The gene calls are TRBV29-1 and TRBJ2-1, with 12 nucleotides matching TRBD2. This receptor was taken from an adult who was a healthcare worker with PCR-confirmed SARS-CoV-2 infection or an uninfected control (not recorded which). The CDR3 region has the DNA TGCAGCGTTGCGACTAGCGGGAGCTATGAGCAGTTCTTC. Translation gives CSVATSGSYEQFF.